This entry features one T cell receptor beta chain sequence. The record originates from a study of CD8 T cells in ankylosing spondylitis. TCRdb ran MiXCR on the 5' RACE reads and lists one entry per CDR3 protein. Here the sample spans about 100,000 distinct CDR3 sequences, just under 9% being singletons. V lost 0 bases and J lost 8, with 16 bases in between. From germline, CDR1 is MNHNS and CDR2 SASEGT. The CDR3 has 15 residues. The V and J genes are TRBV6-1 and TRBJ1-2; the D is unclear. This clonotype originated in a male donor with ankylosing spondylitis or in good health (not recorded which). Specimen: blood, either unsorted or a sorted T cell fraction (not recorded which). CDR3 sequence reads: CASSEARAWGSGYTF. CDR3 in DNA: TGTGCCAGCAGTGAAGCGAGGGCCTGGGGTTCGGGCTACACCTTC.